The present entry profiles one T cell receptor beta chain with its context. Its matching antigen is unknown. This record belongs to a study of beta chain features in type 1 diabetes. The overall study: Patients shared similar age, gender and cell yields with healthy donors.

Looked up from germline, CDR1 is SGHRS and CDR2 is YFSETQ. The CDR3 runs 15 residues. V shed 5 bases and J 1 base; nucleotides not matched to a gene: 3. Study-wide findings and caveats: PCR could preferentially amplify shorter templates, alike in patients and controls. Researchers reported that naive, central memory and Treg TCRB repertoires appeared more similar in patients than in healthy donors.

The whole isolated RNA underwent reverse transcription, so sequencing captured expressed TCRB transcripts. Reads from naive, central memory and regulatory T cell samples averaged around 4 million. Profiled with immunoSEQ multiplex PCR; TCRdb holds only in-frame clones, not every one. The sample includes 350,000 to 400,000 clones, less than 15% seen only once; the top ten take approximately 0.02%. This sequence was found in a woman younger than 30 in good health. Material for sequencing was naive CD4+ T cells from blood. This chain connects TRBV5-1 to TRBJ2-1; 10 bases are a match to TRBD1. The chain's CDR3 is CASSSGQGSYNEQFF. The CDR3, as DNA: TGCGCCAGCAGTTCGGGACAGGGGTCCTACAATGAGCAGTTCTTC.